The present T cell receptor (beta chain) was sequenced within a study of Ad26.COV2.S vaccination and SARS-CoV-2 variants. Study-level results: The placebo group had lower spike-specific TCR breadth than the vaccine recipients did.

Produced via immunoSEQ multiplex PCR; TCRdb's table is partial and in-frame only. This table has about 680,000 clones, more than 80% appearing once. Sample treatment: roughly 20 received Ad26.COV2.S at low or high dose, single or two shots; about 5 received placebo; per-sample allocation not given. After the first vaccine or placebo injection, samples were drawn on day 63. This Boston cohort included adults aged 18-55 years. V lost 0 bases and J 0 bases, leaving 5 bases between the germline ends. From germline, CDR1 is GTSNPN and CDR2 SVGIG (reference sequence). The CDR3 consists of 13 residues. Notes on this clone: Its antigen is undetermined.

V and J are TRBV30 and TRBJ1-1; D is uncertain. The sample here was peripheral blood, taken in a trial of Ad26.COV2.S vaccine versus placebo. The clonotype was recovered from a person between 18 and 60 years old who received the Ad26.COV2.S COVID-19 vaccine or a placebo. CDR3: CAWSVTVNTEAFF. As DNA, the CDR3 is TGTGCCTGGAGTGTAACCGTGAACACTGAAGCTTTCTTT.